Listed below are T cell receptor beta chains from one sample, sequenced in a study of beta chain features in type 1 diabetes. Method: immunoSEQ multiplex PCR; TCRdb's copy keeps in-frame clones and lacks some. The repertoire holds 150,000 or so clones, 6.5% to 8.5% seen once, with approximately 0.56% in the top ten. The source material was central memory CD4+ T cells from blood. The receptors stem from a woman younger than 35 with type 1 diabetes. CDR3s include the opening cysteine and the closing phenylalanine or tryptophan. Each record gives: J gene, clone size, V gene, CDR3 protein. For some rows the clone size is stated as once, few or many, or as a class when expanded; others skip it.

-,few,TRBV20-1,CSPLRQYEQYF
TRBJ1-1,few,TRBV30,CAWSVGGEAFF
TRBJ2-4,few,TRBV11-2,CASSLSYRGRIQYF
TRBJ2-7,-,TRBV5-1,CASSLGTVSSYEQYF
TRBJ1-5,few,TRBV30,CAWTTGGNQPQHF
TRBJ1-1,-,TRBV7-9,CASSPTGRGTEAFF
TRBJ2-3,-,TRBV5-6,CASSLGHGTSGETQYF
TRBJ2-1,-,TRBV9,CASTRQGGDEQFF
TRBJ1-5,-,TRBV30,CAWSLRSNQPQHF
TRBJ1-1,few,TRBV10-3,CAIRGQGQRDRGPEAFF
TRBJ2-1,few,TRBV5-4,CASSQPDNEQFF
TRBJ2-5,few,TRBV30,CAWSVGGAGETQYF
TRBJ2-6,-,TRBV19,CASSIMGGLPPGANVLTF
TRBJ2-5,few,TRBV19,CASSPLAGLQETQYF